This T cell receptor beta chain was identified during a study of T cells in Graves' hyperthyroidism and ophthalmopathy. The investigators amplified TCR beta CDR3 regions from RNA transcripts. First-round RT-PCR with HTBI primers amplified the TCR CDR3 region. One entry per CDR3 protein results from TCRdb running MiXCR on the multiplex PCR reads. The table records more than 500,000 distinct CDR3 sequences, roughly 50% of them present only once. This clonotype was recorded many times. V lost 3 bases and J lost 3, with 8 bases in between. The length of the CDR3 is 13 residues. Germline V gene lookup returns CDR1 SNHLY and CDR2 FYNNEI.

Specimen: peripheral blood or thyroid tissue (not recorded which). This sequence joins TRBV2 and TRBJ2-5; no firm D call. The TCR sequence derives from an adult woman with Graves' disease, either hyperthyroidism or ophthalmopathy (not recorded which). The CDR3 sequence: CASSEETKETQYF. CDR3 bases: TGTGCCAGCAGTGAGGAAACTAAAGAGACCCAGTACTTC.